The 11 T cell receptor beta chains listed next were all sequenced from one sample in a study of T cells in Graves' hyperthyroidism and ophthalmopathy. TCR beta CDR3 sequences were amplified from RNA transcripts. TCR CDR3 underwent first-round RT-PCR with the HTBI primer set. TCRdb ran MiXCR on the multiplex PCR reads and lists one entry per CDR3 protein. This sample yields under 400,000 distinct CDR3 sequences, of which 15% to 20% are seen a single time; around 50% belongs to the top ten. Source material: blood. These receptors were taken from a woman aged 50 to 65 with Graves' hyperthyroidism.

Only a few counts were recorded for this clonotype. CDR3 residues: CASSPHPSSYEQYF. DNA of the CDR3: TGTGCCAGCTCACCCCACCCTAGCTCCTACGAGCAGTACTTC. V gene TRBV18 combines with J gene TRBJ2-7; no reliable D call. The CDR3 contains 14 residues. The germline V and J ends were trimmed by 3 bases and 0 bases, with 9 bases remaining between them. The germline gives CDR1 KGHSH, CDR2 LQKENI.

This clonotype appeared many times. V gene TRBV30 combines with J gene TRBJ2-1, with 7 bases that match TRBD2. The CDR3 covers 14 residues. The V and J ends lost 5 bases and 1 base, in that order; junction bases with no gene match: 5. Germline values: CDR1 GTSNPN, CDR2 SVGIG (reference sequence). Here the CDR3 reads CAWAGAGSYNEQFF. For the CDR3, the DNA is TGTGCCTGGGCGGGAGCGGGTTCCTACAATGAGCAGTTCTTC.

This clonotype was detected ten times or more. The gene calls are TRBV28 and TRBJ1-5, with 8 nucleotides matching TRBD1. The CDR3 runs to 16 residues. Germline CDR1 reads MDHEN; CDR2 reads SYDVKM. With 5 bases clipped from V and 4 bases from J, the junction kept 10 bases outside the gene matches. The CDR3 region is CASSTSGGAWNQPQHF. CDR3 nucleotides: TGTGCCAGCAGTACGTCAGGGGGCGCCTGGAATCAGCCCCAGCATTTT.

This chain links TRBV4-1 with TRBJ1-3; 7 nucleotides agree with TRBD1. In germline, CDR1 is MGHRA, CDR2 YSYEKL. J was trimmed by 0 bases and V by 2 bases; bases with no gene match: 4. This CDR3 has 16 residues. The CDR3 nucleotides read TGCGCCAGCAGCCAACAGGGGGGTCCCTCTGGAAACACCATATATTTT. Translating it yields CASSQQGGPSGNTIYF.

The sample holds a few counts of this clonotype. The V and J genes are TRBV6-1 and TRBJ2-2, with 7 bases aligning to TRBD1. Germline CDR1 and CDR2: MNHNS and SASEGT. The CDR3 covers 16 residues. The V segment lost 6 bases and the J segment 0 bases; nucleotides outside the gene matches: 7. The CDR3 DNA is TGTGCCAGCAGCCCCCACGGGACAGCGAACACCGGGGAGCTGTTTTTT. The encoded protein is CASSPHGTANTGELFF.

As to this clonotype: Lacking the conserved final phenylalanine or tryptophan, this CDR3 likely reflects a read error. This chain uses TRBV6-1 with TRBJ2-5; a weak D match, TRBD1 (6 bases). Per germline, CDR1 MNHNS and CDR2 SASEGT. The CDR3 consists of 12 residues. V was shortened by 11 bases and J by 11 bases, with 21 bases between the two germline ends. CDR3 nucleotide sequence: TGTGCCGTCACCGGGACACCCGGCGGTCAGTACGTC. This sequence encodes CAVTGTPGGQYV.

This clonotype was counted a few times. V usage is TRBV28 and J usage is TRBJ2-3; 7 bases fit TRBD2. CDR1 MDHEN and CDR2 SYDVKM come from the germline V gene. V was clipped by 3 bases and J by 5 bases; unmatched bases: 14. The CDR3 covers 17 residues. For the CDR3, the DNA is TGTGCCAGCAGTTTGCGGACTAGAGGTTTTAGTGGAGATACGCAGTATTTT. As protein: CASSLRTRGFSGDTQYF.

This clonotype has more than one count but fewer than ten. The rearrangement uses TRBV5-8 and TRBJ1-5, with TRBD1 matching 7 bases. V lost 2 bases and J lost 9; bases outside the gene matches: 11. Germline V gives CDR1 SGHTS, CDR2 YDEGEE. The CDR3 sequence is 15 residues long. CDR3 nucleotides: TGTGCCAGCAGCTTCTCGGCAGGGGGACAGCGGCCCCAGCATTTT. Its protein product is CASSFSAGGQRPQHF.

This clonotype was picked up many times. The CDR3, as DNA: TGTGCCAGCAGTTACTCGAGGGTCCCGAACACTGAAGCTTTCTTT. Translating gives CASSYSRVPNTEAFF. This chain links TRBV6-6 with TRBJ1-1; no clear D. The V end was cut by 0 bases, the J end by 1 base, with 9 bases between. This CDR3 has 15 residues. Germline CDR1 reads MNHNY; CDR2 reads SVGAGI (reference sequence).

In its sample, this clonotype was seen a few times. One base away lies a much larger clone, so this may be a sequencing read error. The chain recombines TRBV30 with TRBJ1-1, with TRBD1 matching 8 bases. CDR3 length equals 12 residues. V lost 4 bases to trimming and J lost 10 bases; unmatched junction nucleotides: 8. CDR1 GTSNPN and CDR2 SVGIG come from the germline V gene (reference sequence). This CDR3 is CAWIRTGIGAFF. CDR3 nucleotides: TGTGCCTGGATACGGACAGGGATCGGAGCTTTCTTT.

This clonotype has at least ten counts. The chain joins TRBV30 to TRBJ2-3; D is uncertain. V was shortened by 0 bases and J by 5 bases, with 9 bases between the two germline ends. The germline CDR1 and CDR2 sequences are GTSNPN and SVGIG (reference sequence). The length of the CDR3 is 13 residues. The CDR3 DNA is TGTGCCTGGAGTGTACCCCGCGGAGATACGCAGTATTTT. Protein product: CAWSVPRGDTQYF. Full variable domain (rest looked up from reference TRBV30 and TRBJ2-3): SQTIHQWPATLVQPVGSPLSLECTVEGTSNPNLYWYRQAAGRGLQLLFYSVGIGQISSEVPQNLSASRPQDRQFILSSKKLLLSDSGFYLCAWSVPRGDTQYFGPGTRLTVL.